This T cell receptor beta chain was profiled in a study of T-cell reconstitution after alpha-beta-depleted transplantation in children. Regarding the study as a whole: A year post-transplant, T-cell counts and diversity derived mostly from newly produced T cells.

Unique molecular identifiers featured in how the TCRbeta library was prepared. Using its own MiXCR run on the PCR reads, TCRdb lists one record per CDR3 protein. The table includes about 440,000 distinct CDR3 sequences, roughly two fifths detected once. Germline CDR1 is DFQATT and CDR2 is SNEGSKA (reference sequence). The ends lost 0 bases at V and 2 bases at J; junction bases unmatched: 12. The CDR3 runs 17 residues. Turning to this clonotype: Its antigen is currently unknown.

The specimen was PBMCs, collected before TCRalphabeta/CD19-depleted stem cell transplant. This receptor was obtained from a girl aged 2-10 years with aplastic anemia, due to receive a stem cell transplant. This sequence joins TRBV20-1 and TRBJ2-7; TRBD2 matches 8 bases. The CDR3 DNA reads TGCAGTGCTAGAGATTTGCGAGGTAGCGGGGTTACCTACGAGCAGTACTTC. Its protein is CSARDLRGSGVTYEQYF.